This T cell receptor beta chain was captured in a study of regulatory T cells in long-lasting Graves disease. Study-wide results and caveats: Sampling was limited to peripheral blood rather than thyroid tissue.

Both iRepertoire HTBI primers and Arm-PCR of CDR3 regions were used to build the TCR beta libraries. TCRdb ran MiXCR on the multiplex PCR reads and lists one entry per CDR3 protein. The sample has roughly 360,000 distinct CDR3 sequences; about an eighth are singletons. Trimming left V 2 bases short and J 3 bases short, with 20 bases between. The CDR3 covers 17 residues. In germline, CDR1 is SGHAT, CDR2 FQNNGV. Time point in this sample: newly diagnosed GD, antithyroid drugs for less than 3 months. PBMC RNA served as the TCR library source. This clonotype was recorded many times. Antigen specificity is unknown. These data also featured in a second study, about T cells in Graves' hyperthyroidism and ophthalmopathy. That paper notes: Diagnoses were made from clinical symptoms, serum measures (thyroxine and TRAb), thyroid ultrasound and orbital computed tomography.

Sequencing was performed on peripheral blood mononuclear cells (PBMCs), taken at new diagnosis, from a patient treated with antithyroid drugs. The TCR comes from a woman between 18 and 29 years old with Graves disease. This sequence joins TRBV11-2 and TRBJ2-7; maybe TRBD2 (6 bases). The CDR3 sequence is CASSLLNPLAPLYEQYF. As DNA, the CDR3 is TGTGCCAGCAGCTTATTAAATCCACTAGCCCCTCTCTACGAGCAGTACTTC.